The TCR beta chain under discussion was sequenced for a study of early T cells in non-severe SARS-CoV-2 infection. Study at large: RNA in bulk from unsorted whole blood was sequenced, and chains were unpaired.

Per the germline V gene, CDR1 is SGHVS and CDR2 is FNYEAQ. The V and J ends lost 3 bases and 5 bases respectively, with 14 bases between them. The CDR3 consists of 14 residues. The protocol attached unique molecular identifiers to individual cDNA molecules. TCRdb fed the 5' RACE reads into MiXCR, producing one record per CDR3 protein. The repertoire holds approximately 77,000 distinct CDR3 sequences, with approximately 12% as singletons. This clonotype has only a few counts. The V and J genes are TRBV7-6 and TRBJ2-7, with D possibly TRBD2 on 5 matching bases. Sequenced input: whole blood. The sequence derives from an adult who was a healthcare worker with PCR-confirmed SARS-CoV-2 infection or an uninfected control (not recorded which). The CDR3, as DNA: TGTGCCAGCAGCTTCGGGGTGACCGCCCACGAGCAGTACTTC. This sequence encodes CASSFGVTAHEQYF.